The source of this T cell receptor (beta chain) is a study of T cell clonality in common variable immunodeficiency. General observations from the study: Common variable immunodeficiency TCR beta sequences reportedly had fewer deletions and N-nucleotide insertions. CVID subjects had higher TCRbeta clonality than healthy controls, most marked in about a third. Shared TCRbeta clones were fewer between CVID subjects than controls.

The germline V gene encodes CDR1 PRHDT and CDR2 FYEKMQ (reference sequence). CDR3 length: 13 residues. Each donor provided about 4.5 to 8.5 ml of heparinized whole blood. This table comes from immunoSEQ multiplex PCR, and its TCRdb copy is limited to in-frame clones, with some not included. The sample shows 30,000 to 40,000 clones, none of them appearing just once. Comment on this clone: What it binds is unknown. The DNA ends 3 residues before the CDR3 does, and the rest of the CDR3 is filled in from the germline J gene.

V usage is TRBV13 and J usage is TRBJ1-2; D gene ambiguous. This receptor was taken from a person aged 18 to 69 in good health. Sample: peripheral blood mononuclear cells. The CDR3 reads CASSLEKRVDYTF. CDR3 bases read: TGTGCCAGCAGCTTAGAAAAGCGGGTTGAC.